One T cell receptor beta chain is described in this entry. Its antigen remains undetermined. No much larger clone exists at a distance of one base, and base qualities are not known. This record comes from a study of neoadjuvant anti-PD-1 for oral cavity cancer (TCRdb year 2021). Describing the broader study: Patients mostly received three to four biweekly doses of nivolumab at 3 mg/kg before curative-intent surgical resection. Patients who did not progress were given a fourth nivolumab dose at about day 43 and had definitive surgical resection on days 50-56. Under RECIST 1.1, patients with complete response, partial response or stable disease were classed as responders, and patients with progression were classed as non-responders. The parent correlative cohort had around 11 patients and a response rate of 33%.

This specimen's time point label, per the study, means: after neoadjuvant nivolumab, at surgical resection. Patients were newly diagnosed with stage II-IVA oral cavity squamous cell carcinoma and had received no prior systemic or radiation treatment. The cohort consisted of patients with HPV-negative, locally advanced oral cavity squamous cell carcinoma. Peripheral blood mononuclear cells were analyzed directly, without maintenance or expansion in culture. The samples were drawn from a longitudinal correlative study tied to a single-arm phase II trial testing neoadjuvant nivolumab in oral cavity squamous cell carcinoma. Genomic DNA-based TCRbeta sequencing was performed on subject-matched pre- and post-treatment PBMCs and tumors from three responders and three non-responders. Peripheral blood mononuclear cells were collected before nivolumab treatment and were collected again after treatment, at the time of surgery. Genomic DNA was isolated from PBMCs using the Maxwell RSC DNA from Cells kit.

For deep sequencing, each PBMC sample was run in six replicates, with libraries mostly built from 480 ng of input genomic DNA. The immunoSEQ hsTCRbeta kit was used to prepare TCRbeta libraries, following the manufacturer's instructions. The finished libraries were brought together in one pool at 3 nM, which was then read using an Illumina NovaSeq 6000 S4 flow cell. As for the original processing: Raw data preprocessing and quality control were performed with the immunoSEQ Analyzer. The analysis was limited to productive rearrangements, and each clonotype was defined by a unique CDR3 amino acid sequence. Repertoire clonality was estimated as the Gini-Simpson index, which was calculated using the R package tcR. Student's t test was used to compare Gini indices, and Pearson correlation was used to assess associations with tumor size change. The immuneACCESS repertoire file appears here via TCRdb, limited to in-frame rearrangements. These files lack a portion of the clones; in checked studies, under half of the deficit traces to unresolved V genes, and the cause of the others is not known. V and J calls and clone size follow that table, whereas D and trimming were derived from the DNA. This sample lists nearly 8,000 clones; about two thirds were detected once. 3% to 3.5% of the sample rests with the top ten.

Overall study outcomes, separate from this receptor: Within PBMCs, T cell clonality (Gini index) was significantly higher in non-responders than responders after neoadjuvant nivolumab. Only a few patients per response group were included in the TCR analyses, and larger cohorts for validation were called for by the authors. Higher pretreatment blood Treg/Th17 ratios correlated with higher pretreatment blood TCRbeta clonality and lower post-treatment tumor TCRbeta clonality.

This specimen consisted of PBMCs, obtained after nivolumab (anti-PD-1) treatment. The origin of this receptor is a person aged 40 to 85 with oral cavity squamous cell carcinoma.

The CDR3 protein is CASSLGSSTDTQYF. In nucleotides, the sequence is TGTGCCAGCAGCTTAGGAAGTAGCACAGATACGCAGTATTTT. The sequence joins TRBV7-8 to TRBJ2-3; too little of a D gene remains to name it. Inclusive of the bounding cysteine and phenylalanine, the CDR3 is 14 residues long. Of the read, only the CDR3 DNA is kept; its 42 bases are in frame from base 1. CDR1 and CDR2 (SGHVS, FQNEAQ) derive from the germline V gene. V loses 1 base of germline sequence and J loses 0 bases, and the interval between the two ends is 5 bases.